This TCR beta chain was recorded in a study of blood T cell repertoires in COVID-19. The wider study: Donors in the United States, Italy and Spain gave samples during acute or convalescent COVID-19.

The sample holds a few counts of this clone. As originally analysed: Amplification of reference gene primers provided the estimated nucleated cell counts. Measured with immunoSEQ multiplex PCR; TCRdb has only the in-frame clones, and not every one. Clone size and V and J calls were adopted from that table, with D and trimming inferred from the DNA. Counted here are 150,000 to 200,000 clones, about nine tenths occurring once; the ten biggest clones make up roughly 2%. Per the germline V gene, CDR1 is MDHEN and CDR2 is SYDVKM. V was pared by 6 bases and J by 3 bases, with 8 bases of the junction left unmatched. The CDR3 has 15 amino acids.

The rearrangement joins TRBV28 to TRBJ2-7, with 10 nucleotides matching TRBD1. The sequencing sample was made of peripheral blood. This TCR came from a man in his 70s with active or convalescent COVID-19. The CDR3 DNA reads TGTGCCAGCAGCCGTCGACAGGGGGCAGTCTACGAGCAGTACTTC. Amino acids: CASSRRQGAVYEQYF.